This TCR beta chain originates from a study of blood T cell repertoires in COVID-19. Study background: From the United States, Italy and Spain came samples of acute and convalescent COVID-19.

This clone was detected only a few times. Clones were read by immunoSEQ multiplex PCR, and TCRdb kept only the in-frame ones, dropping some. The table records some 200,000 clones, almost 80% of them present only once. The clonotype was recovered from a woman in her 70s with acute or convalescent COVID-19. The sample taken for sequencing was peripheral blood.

The CDR3 loop is CASRLAGDHGELFF. CDR3 bases: TGTGCCAGCAGACTAGCGGGAGATCACGGGGAGCTGTTTTTT. The chain recombines TRBV6-4 with TRBJ2-2; the match to TRBD2 covers 11 bases. Germline V gene sequence: CDR1 MRHNA, CDR2 SNTAGT. The CDR3 covers 14 residues. The V segment lost 6 bases and the J segment 7 bases; nucleotides outside the gene matches: 4.